The next 8 T cell receptor beta chains were all read from a single sample in a study of regulatory T cells in long-lasting Graves disease. Time point given: persistent/refractory GD, antithyroid drugs over 5 years with positive TRAb. With RNA extracted from PBMCs as input, the TCR library was made. CDR3 regions were amplified by Arm-PCR using iRepertoire HTBI primers to build TCR beta libraries. TCRdb re-analysed the multiplex PCR reads in MiXCR, keeping a single row per CDR3 protein. This table holds 500,000 to 800,000 distinct CDR3 sequences, about 30% found once. Material: peripheral blood mononuclear cells (PBMCs), obtained when the disease was refractory, from a patient treated with antithyroid drugs. These receptors were collected from a female donor with Graves disease.

The sample holds one count of this clonotype. Here the CDR3 DNA reads TGTGCCAGCAGCGAGAGCCCCCTTAGCAATCAGCCCCAGCATTTT. This encodes CASSESPLSNQPQHF. This sequence joins TRBV9 and TRBJ1-5; D unclear. V shed 3 bases and J shed 0 bases, with 10 bases lying between them. Germline assignment: CDR1 SGDLS and CDR2 YYNGEE. The CDR3 consists of 15 residues.

This clonotype was recorded many times. V and J are TRBV2 and TRBJ2-1; 9 bases agree with TRBD1. Germline CDR1 and CDR2: SNHLY and FYNNEI. Trimming at V came to 1 base and at J to 8 bases, leaving 9 bases not matched to a gene. This CDR3 has 16 amino acids. CDR3 sequence (DNA): TGTGCCAGCAGTGAAGTGGGGACAGGGCCTTGGGATGAGCAGTTCTTC. Translating it yields CASSEVGTGPWDEQFF.

This clonotype was picked up many times. The chain couples TRBV5-6 to TRBJ2-5, with D possibly matching TRBD1 (6 bases). Trimming pared 0 bases from V and 4 bases from J, leaving 10 bases between. Germline V gene data show CDR1 as SGHDT and CDR2 as YYEEEE. The CDR3 has 14 amino acids. CDR3 sequence (DNA): TGTGCCAGCAGCTTGGGGCAGGGGTTAGAGACCCAGTACTTC. Protein sequence: CASSLGQGLETQYF.

In this sample, this clonotype turned up many times. This rearrangement joins TRBV12-3 or TRBV12-4 to TRBJ1-5; the match to TRBD1 covers 8 bases. The CDR3 loop spans 15 amino acids. Unmatched junction bases numbered 5, after V lost 5 bases and J lost 2 bases. The CDR3 is CASSNDRGGNQPQHF. DNA of the CDR3: TGTGCCAGCAGTAACGACAGGGGAGGCAATCAGCCCCAGCATTTT.

The chain has TRBV2 and TRBJ2-3, with D perhaps matching TRBD2 (6 bases). Trimming stripped 3 bases from V and 5 bases from J, with 15 bases between. Looked up from germline, CDR1 is SNHLY and CDR2 is FYNNEI. The CDR3 consists of 15 residues. CDR3 sequence (DNA): TGTGCCAGCAGTGAGGATGGGCGGGATTTAGATACGCAGTATTTT. Its protein is CASSEDGRDLDTQYF.

This chain connects TRBV6-4 to TRBJ2-5; D perhaps matches TRBD2 (6 bases). CDR3 length equals 14 residues. Germline loops: CDR1 MRHNA, CDR2 SNTAGT. V gave up 5 bases and J gave up 4 bases, with 14 bases separating them. The chain's CDR3 is CASSREAGPETQYF. The CDR3 DNA reads as TGTGCCAGCAGTAGGGAGGCAGGACCAGAGACCCAGTACTTC.

The chain has TRBV20-1 and TRBJ1-2, with D possibly matching TRBD1 (5 bases). V was clipped by 7 bases and J by 6 bases, with 6 bases between them. The CDR3 is made up of 9 amino acids. Germline lookup yields CDR1 DFQATT and CDR2 SNEGSKA (reference sequence). This chain's CDR3 is CSEGNGYTF. The CDR3 coding sequence is TGCAGTGAGGGGAATGGCTACACCTTC.

This chain connects TRBV7-6 to TRBJ2-2; D unclear. Trimming pared 6 bases from V and 13 bases from J, leaving 12 bases between. There are 11 residues in the CDR3. Germline CDR1 SGHVS, CDR2 FNYEAQ. The CDR3 region is CASREREALFF. CDR3 nucleotide sequence: TGTGCCAGCAGGGAACGCGAGGCGCTGTTTTTT. The full variable domain, its missing parts supplied by reference TRBV7-6 and TRBJ2-2, is GAGVSQSPRYKVTKRGQDVALRCDPISGHVSLYWYRQALGQGPEFLTYFNYEAQQDKSGLPNDRFSAERPEGSISTLTIQRTEQRDSAMYRCASREREALFFGEGSRLTVL.